Listed below are T cell receptor beta chains from one sample, sequenced in a study of T cell responses to AZD1222 COVID-19 vaccine. Clones were read by immunoSEQ multiplex PCR, and TCRdb kept only the in-frame ones, dropping some. The sample includes more than 95,000 clones, roughly 88% seen only once; the top ten take about a tenth. This material consisted of peripheral blood, taken on day 0 of AZD1222 vaccination. The origin of the receptors is an adult in good health. Each CDR3 is given with its conserved first and last residue. A D gene is named only where the DNA matches it firmly. Expanded clones are given a class, and other clones once, few, many or no size at all.

clone_size cdr3_length j_call d_call v_call cdr3_aa cdr3_nt
- 13 TRBJ1-1 - TRBV28 CASSLKGSDEAFF TGTGCCAGCAGTTTAAAAGGGAGTGATGAAGCTTTCTTT
- 15 TRBJ1-4 - TRBV18 CASSPPDRFNEKLFF TGTGCCAGCTCACCCCCGGACAGATTCAATGAAAAACTGTTTTTT
- 13 TRBJ1-2 - TRBV20-1 CSASVPLTYGYTF TGCAGTGCTAGTGTGCCCCTCACTTATGGCTACACCTTC
once 14 TRBJ1-2 TRBD1 TRBV7-2 CASSHRQGVYGYTF TGTGCCAGCAGCCACAGACAGGGGGTCTATGGCTACACCTTC
- 15 TRBJ1-2 - TRBV14 CASSQEGRRIYGYTF TGTGCCAGCAGCCAAGAAGGGCGGCGGATCTATGGCTACACCTTC
- 12 TRBJ1-2 - TRBV24-1 CATSDEGDGYTF TGTGCCACCAGTGATGAAGGGGATGGCTACACCTTC
- 13 TRBJ2-5 TRBD2 TRBV12-3/TRBV12-4 CASGGGGAETQYF TGTGCCAGCGGTGGGGGGGGTGCAGAGACCCAGTACTTC
- 13 TRBJ2-7 - TRBV19 CASSIDGGYEQYF TGTGCCAGTAGTATAGACGGTGGCTACGAGCAGTACTTC
- 15 TRBJ2-4 TRBD1 TRBV10-3 CAISESGGQGNIQYF TGTGCCATCAGTGAGTCAGGGGGACAGGGGAACATTCAGTACTTC
- 15 TRBJ1-4 - TRBV4-1 CASSQPVEGNEKLFF TGCGCCAGCAGCCAACCAGTAGAGGGAAATGAAAAACTGTTTTTT
few 13 TRBJ1-5 - TRBV19 CASSSPRNQPQHF TGTGCCAGTAGTTCCCCGCGGAATCAGCCCCAGCATTTT
once 14 TRBJ1-5 - TRBV11-2 CASSLDGGYQPQHF TGTGCCAGCAGCTTAGACGGAGGATATCAGCCCCAGCATTTT
- 16 TRBJ1-1 TRBD1 TRBV5-4 CASSGGQGISYTEAFF TGTGCCAGCAGCGGGGGACAGGGGATTAGTTACACTGAAGCTTTCTTT
few 12 TRBJ2-5 - TRBV12-3/TRBV12-4 CASKKLEETQYF TGTGCCAGCAAGAAACTGGAAGAGACCCAGTACTTC
once 15 TRBJ2-7 - TRBV7-3 CASSLDLGSIYEQYF TGTGCCAGCAGCTTAGATTTGGGCAGTATCTACGAGCAGTACTTC
- 15 TRBJ2-5 - TRBV19 CASSARQVVQETQYF TGTGCCAGTAGTGCACGACAGGTAGTTCAAGAGACCCAGTACTTC
- 13 TRBJ1-1 - TRBV11-2 CASSFQANTEAFF TGTGCCAGCAGCTTCCAGGCGAACACTGAAGCTTTCTTT
- 12 TRBJ1-3 - TRBV30 CAWSLGQRTIYF TGTGCCTGGAGCTTAGGACAGCGTACCATATATTTT
- 16 TRBJ2-1 TRBD2 TRBV7-9 CASSYPRAGGGGEQFF TGTGCCAGCAGCTACCCCCGAGCGGGGGGAGGCGGTGAGCAGTTCTTC
- 15 TRBJ2-1 TRBD2 TRBV6-5 CASSRGLAGPNEQFF TGTGCCAGCAGTCGTGGACTAGCGGGCCCCAATGAGCAGTTCTTC
- 14 TRBJ2-7 - TRBV5-6 CASSLSGTPYEQYF TGTGCCAGCAGCTTATCAGGGACCCCCTACGAGCAGTACTTC
- 14 TRBJ2-1 - TRBV6-2/TRBV6-3 CASSSLGLGNEQFF TGTGCCAGCAGTTCTTTGGGCCTCGGGAATGAGCAGTTCTTC
- 16 TRBJ1-4 TRBD1 TRBV7-9 CASSLASTGKSEKLFF TGTGCCAGCAGCTTAGCTTCGACAGGGAAATCTGAAAAACTGTTTTTT
- 15 TRBJ2-7 - TRBV7-2 CASSLEGTITYEQYF TGTGCCAGCAGCTTAGAAGGGACAATAACCTACGAGCAGTACTTC
few 15 TRBJ1-2 - TRBV6-2/TRBV6-3 CASSHRGTGDYGYTF TGTGCCAGCAGCCACCGGGGCACGGGGGACTATGGCTACACCTTC
- 15 TRBJ1-2 - TRBV4-2 CASSQDHPGNYGYTF TGTGCCAGCAGCCAAGATCATCCGGGTAACTATGGCTACACCTTC
- 13 TRBJ1-3 - TRBV19 CASSESLGNTIYF TGTGCCAGTAGTGAAAGCCTTGGAAACACCATATATTTT
- 15 TRBJ2-1 - TRBV6-4 CASSDEGSGYNEQFF TGTGCCAGCAGTGACGAGGGGTCCGGGTACAATGAGCAGTTCTTC
- 15 TRBJ2-3 - TRBV3-1/TRBV3-2 CASSQGAVLGDTQYF TGTGCCAGCAGCCAAGGGGCAGTATTAGGGGATACGCAGTATTTT
- 15 TRBJ2-1 TRBD1 TRBV4-2 CASSHDRGAYNEQFF TGTGCCAGCAGCCATGACAGGGGGGCCTACAATGAGCAGTTCTTC
- 15 TRBJ2-2 - TRBV12-2 CASRFVRENTGELFF TGTGCAAGTCGCTTCGTGCGGGAAAACACCGGGGAGCTGTTTTTT
- 16 TRBJ2-5 - TRBV28 CASSPRPKEYQETQYF TGTGCCAGCAGCCCGAGACCGAAGGAGTACCAAGAGACCCAGTACTTC
- 13 TRBJ2-7 TRBD1 TRBV2 CASRGDSTYEQYF TGTGCCAGCAGGGGGGACAGCACCTACGAGCAGTACTTC
- 13 TRBJ1-1 - TRBV5-1 CASRGRLNTEAFF TGCGCCAGCAGGGGGCGACTGAACACTGAAGCTTTCTTT
- 17 TRBJ2-5 TRBD1 TRBV24-1 CATSDSVATGYQETQYF TGTGCCACCAGTGATTCCGTCGCGACAGGGTACCAAGAGACCCAGTACTTC
- 14 TRBJ1-2 - TRBV19 CASSREAGPYGYTF TGTGCCAGTAGTAGGGAGGCAGGGCCCTATGGCTACACCTTC
- 16 TRBJ2-1 - TRBV6-2/TRBV6-3 CASSYPNMGRDEREFF TGTGCCAGCAGTTACCCGAACATGGGTAGGGATGAGAGGGAGTTCTTC
- 18 TRBJ1-5 - TRBV19 CASSGLRPTRGPHQPQHF TGTGCCAGTAGTGGGTTGCGCCCGACCCGCGGACCGCATCAGCCCCAGCATTTT
- 16 TRBJ2-2 TRBD1 TRBV27 CASSLPGQGGTGELFF TGTGCCAGCAGTCTTCCGGGACAGGGGGGGACCGGGGAGCTGTTTTTT
- 16 TRBJ2-5 - TRBV9 CASSLLDRVGGETQYF TGTGCCAGCAGCCTCCTCGACAGGGTGGGGGGAGAGACCCAGTACTTC
- 13 TRBJ1-4 - TRBV30 CAWSEGGIEKLFF TGTGCCTGGAGTGAGGGTGGGATTGAAAAACTGTTTTTT
- 13 TRBJ1-1 - TRBV7-2 CASSLWTEGGAFF TGTGCCAGCAGCCTATGGACAGAGGGGGGAGCTTTCTTT
- 11 TRBJ2-7 TRBD1 TRBV29-1 CSVEAGGEQYF TGCAGCGTTGAGGCAGGGGGCGAGCAGTACTTC
- 13 TRBJ1-2 - TRBV6-5 CASSYSEGYGYTF TGTGCCAGCAGTTACTCTGAGGGCTATGGCTACACCTTC
- 14 TRBJ1-2 - TRBV7-9 CASSQERARYGYTF TGTGCCAGCAGCCAAGAGAGGGCGAGGTATGGCTACACCTTC
- 17 TRBJ2-4 - TRBV7-8 CASSPMLGRGAKNIQYF TGTGCCAGCAGCCCCATGCTCGGGCGAGGAGCCAAAAACATTCAGTACTTC
- 13 TRBJ1-5 - TRBV6-6 CASRHQFSQPQHF TGTGCCAGCAGGCACCAATTTAGTCAGCCCCAGCATTTT
- 14 TRBJ1-1 - TRBV7-3 CASSPSGRHTEAFF TGTGCCAGCAGCCCTTCGGGAAGGCACACTGAAGCTTTCTTT
- 14 TRBJ1-1 - TRBV6-5 CASRDLRGPTEAFF TGTGCCAGCAGGGACCTCAGGGGACCCACTGAAGCTTTCTTT
- 14 TRBJ2-2 - TRBV5-1 CASSQDIYTGELFF TGCGCCAGTTCCCAGGACATTTACACCGGGGAGCTGTTTTTT
once 18 TRBJ2-3 TRBD1 TRBV5-5 CASSLPGQSLVGTDTQYF TGTGCCAGCAGCTTACCGGGACAGAGTCTTGTCGGCACAGATACGCAGTATTTT
- 14 TRBJ1-2 TRBD1 TRBV2 CASMPHGQGYGYTF TGTGCCAGCATGCCACACGGACAGGGCTATGGCTACACCTTC
- 15 TRBJ1-6 - TRBV4-3 CASSQGRGFRGPLHF TGCGCCAGCAGCCAAGGGCGTGGGTTTAGGGGACCCCTCCACTTT
- 10 TRBJ1-2 - TRBV20-1 CSARDDGYTF TGCAGTGCTAGAGACGATGGCTACACCTTC
- 15 TRBJ1-1 TRBD1 TRBV6-5 CASSSDREIDTEAFF TGTGCCAGCAGTTCCGACAGGGAAATCGACACTGAAGCTTTCTTT
- 18 TRBJ1-5 TRBD1 TRBV28 CASSPFLGTGYSNQPQHF TGTGCCAGCAGTCCCTTTCTCGGGACAGGTTATAGCAATCAGCCCCAGCATTTT